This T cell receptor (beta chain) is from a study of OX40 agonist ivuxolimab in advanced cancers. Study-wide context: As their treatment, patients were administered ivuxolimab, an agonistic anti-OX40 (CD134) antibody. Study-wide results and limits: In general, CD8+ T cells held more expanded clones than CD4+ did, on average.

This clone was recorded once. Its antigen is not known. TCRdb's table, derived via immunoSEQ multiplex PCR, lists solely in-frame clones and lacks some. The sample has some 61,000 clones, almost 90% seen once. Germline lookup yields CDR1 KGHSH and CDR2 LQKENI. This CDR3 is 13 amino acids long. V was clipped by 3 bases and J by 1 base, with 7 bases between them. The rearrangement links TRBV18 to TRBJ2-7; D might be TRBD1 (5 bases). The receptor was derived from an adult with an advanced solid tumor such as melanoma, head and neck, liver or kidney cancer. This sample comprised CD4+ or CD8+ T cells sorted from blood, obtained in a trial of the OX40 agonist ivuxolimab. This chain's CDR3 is CASSPQGSYEQYF. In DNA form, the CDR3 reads TGTGCCAGCTCACCTCAGGGTTCCTACGAGCAGTACTTC.